The 19 T cell receptor beta chains listed next were all sequenced from one sample in a study of a mutant IDH1 vaccine in newly diagnosed glioma. Using immunoSEQ multiplex PCR, the repertoire was profiled, and TCRdb retains in-frame clones only, with some absent. Seen here are around 61,000 clones, over 70% observed once, and the top ten hold about 5%. Time point here: week 47, end of study. Vaccine doses each comprised 300 ug of mutant IDH1 20-mer peptide, with topical imiquimod. No antigen has been identified for these receptors. Source: PBMCs, taken from a glioma patient whose treatment included an IDH1 peptide vaccine. The receptors were gathered from a middle-aged man with glioma.

The CDR3: CASSYGTGSYGYTF. The CDR3 DNA is TGTGCCAGCAGTTACGGGACAGGGTCATATGGCTACACCTTC. This chain links TRBV6-5 with TRBJ1-2; 9 bases map to TRBD1. The CDR3 loop spans 14 amino acids. Germline V gene sequence: CDR1 MNHEY, CDR2 SVGAGI. J was trimmed by 5 bases and V by 2 bases; bases with no gene match: 3.

The rearrangement joins TRBV10-3 to TRBJ2-5; TRBD2 matches 8 bases. CDR1 ENHRY and CDR2 SYGVKD come from the germline V gene. Trimming at V came to 10 bases and at J to 4 bases, leaving 17 bases not matched to a gene. This CDR3 region has 16 residues. CDR3 loop: CATLGLAGLGGETQYF. DNA for the CDR3: TGTGCCACACTGGGGCTAGCGGGTCTGGGGGGAGAGACCCAGTACTTC.

The chain carries TRBV9 and TRBJ1-4; D unclear. Per the germline V gene, CDR1 is SGDLS and CDR2 is YYNGEE. The CDR3 spans 13 residues. The ends were cut back, 2 bases at V and 8 bases at J, with 10 bases in the middle. DNA of the CDR3: TGTGCCAGCAGCGTTAACATGGGGGAAAAACTGTTTTTT. Translation: CASSVNMGEKLFF.

The rearrangement links TRBV5-4 to TRBJ2-1; 10 positions match TRBD1. The CDR3 covers 15 residues. Germline V CDR1 and CDR2: SGHNT, YYREEE (reference sequence). Trimming removed 1 base from V and 8 bases from J; junction bases left unmatched: 6. CDR3 sequence reads: CASSLRTGGMHEQFF. The CDR3 DNA is TGTGCCAGCAGCTTGAGGACAGGGGGGATGCATGAGCAGTTCTTC.

This rearrangement joins TRBV5-1 to TRBJ2-3; 9 nucleotides match TRBD1. This CDR3 is 14 amino acids long. CDR1 and CDR2 (germline): SGHRS, YFSETQ. The ends lost 3 bases at V and 4 bases at J; junction bases unmatched: 3. CDR3 bases: TGCGCCAGCAGCTCGGGACAGGGAGCAGATACGCAGTATTTT. It is translated as CASSSGQGADTQYF.

The chain carries TRBV9 and TRBJ1-5; TRBD1 might be the D (5 bases). The CDR3 loop spans 15 amino acids. CDR1 is SGDLS, CDR2 YYNGEE, per germline. V gave up 3 bases and J gave up 6 bases, with 16 bases separating them. CDR3 in DNA: TGTGCCAGCAGCGCCGGGACCGTACCCTCTCAGCCCCAGCATTTT. It specifies CASSAGTVPSQPQHF.

The rearrangement joins TRBV7-8 to TRBJ2-5; a weak D match, TRBD1 (6 bases). Germline V CDR1 and CDR2: SGHVS, FQNEAQ. The CDR3 runs to 18 residues. V was clipped by 3 bases and J by 5 bases, with 25 bases between them. CDR3 bases: TGTGCCAGCAGCTTCACTAGGGGCCCGACAGGCTGGGGGGAGACCCAGTACTTC. This translates into CASSFTRGPTGWGETQYF.

A single count supports this clone. The V call is TRBV5-1, the J call TRBJ2-1; weak D call: TRBD2 (7 bases). The germline V and J ends were trimmed by 3 bases and 8 bases, with 15 bases remaining between them. The CDR3 has 14 residues. The germline V gene encodes CDR1 SGHRS and CDR2 YFSETQ. CDR3 loop: CASSWTGGNDEQFF. The CDR3 nucleotides are TGCGCCAGCAGCTGGACGGGGGGCAACGATGAGCAGTTCTTC.

Points on this clone: Other nucleotide sequences from this sample produce the same CDR3. The chain combines TRBV18 with TRBJ1-5; unclear D gene. The CDR3 spans 13 residues. Germline loops: CDR1 KGHSH, CDR2 LQKENI. V was clipped by 3 bases and J by 4 bases, with 7 bases between them. CDR3: CASSPAGNQPQHF. Here the CDR3 DNA reads TGTGCCAGCTCACCGGCCGGGAATCAGCCCCAGCATTTT. The variable domain in full, with the rest retrieved from reference TRBV18 and TRBJ1-5, is NAGVMQNPRHLVRRRGQEARLRCSPMKGHSHVYWYRQLPEEGLKFMVYLQKENIIDESGMPKERFSAEFPKEGPSILRIQQVVRGDSAAYFCASSPAGNQPQHFGDGTRLSIL.

This chain uses TRBV7-2 with TRBJ2-3; D perhaps matches TRBD1 (6 bases). This CDR3 has 13 residues. Trimming shortened V by 5 bases and J by 5 bases, and 11 bases separated the two germline ends. CDR1 and CDR2 (germline): SGHTA, FQGNSA. CDR3 DNA sequence: TGTGCCAGCAGCGTCTCACAGGGAGATACGCAGTATTTT. It translates to CASSVSQGDTQYF.

The rearrangement uses TRBV5-1 and TRBJ2-7; D remains unclear. The V end was cut by 1 base, the J end by 1 base, with 12 bases between. The CDR3 has 15 residues. In germline, CDR1 is SGHRS, CDR2 YFSETQ. The CDR3 sequence: CASSLTVAPSYEQYF. The CDR3 bases are TGCGCCAGCAGCTTGACAGTTGCCCCTTCCTACGAGCAGTACTTC.

The genes are TRBV18 and TRBJ1-1, with 10 bases lining up with TRBD1. Germline lookup yields CDR1 KGHSH and CDR2 LQKENI. The ends lost 5 bases at V and 11 bases at J; junction bases unmatched: 11. The CDR3 runs 14 residues. Here the CDR3 reads CASSATDRGRGAFF. The CDR3 DNA is TGTGCCAGCTCAGCGACAGACAGGGGGCGCGGGGCTTTCTTT.

The genes are TRBV9 and TRBJ1-2, with D perhaps matching TRBD1 (5 bases). The germline V and J ends were trimmed by 0 bases and 3 bases, with 18 bases remaining between them. The germline V gene has CDR1 SGDLS and CDR2 YYNGEE. The CDR3 spans 17 residues. The CDR3 bases are TGTGCCAGCAGCGTAGGACTGAAGGGGAAGACGGACTATGGCTACACCTTC. It translates to CASSVGLKGKTDYGYTF.

J is TRBJ2-1 and V is TRBV5-6; 7 bases map to TRBD2. Per the germline V gene, CDR1 is SGHDT and CDR2 is YYEEEE. The CDR3 runs 16 residues. Trimming removed 6 bases from V and 4 bases from J; junction bases left unmatched: 13. This CDR3 is CASTPESGAGYNEQFF. CDR3 in DNA: TGTGCCAGCACCCCCGAGAGCGGAGCGGGGTACAATGAGCAGTTCTTC.

This sequence joins TRBV2 and TRBJ2-5, with D possibly TRBD2 on 5 matching bases. V gave up 11 bases and J gave up 0 bases, with 19 bases separating them. CDR1 is SNHLY and CDR2 is FYNNEI in the germline V gene. The CDR3 is 15 residues long. The CDR3 DNA sequence: TGTGCCGGACTTCCGGGAACATCGTACCAAGAGACCCAGTACTTC. Amino acid sequence: CAGLPGTSYQETQYF.

This chain connects TRBV6-1 to TRBJ2-3; 9 bases line up with TRBD2. Germline V CDR1 and CDR2: MNHNS, SASEGT. The CDR3 extends over 14 amino acids. J gave up 6 bases and V 6 bases, and 7 bases lay outside the gene matches. CDR3 amino acids: CASRKREEADTQYF. Written as DNA, the CDR3 is TGTGCCAGCAGGAAGCGGGAGGAGGCGGATACGCAGTATTTT.

V is TRBV28 and J is TRBJ1-2; a weak D match, TRBD1 (6 bases). V was trimmed by 6 bases and J by 2 bases, leaving 7 bases between them. The CDR3 sequence is 12 residues long. Per the germline V gene, CDR1 is MDHEN and CDR2 is SYDVKM. The CDR3 sequence is CASSQGNYGYTF. As DNA, the CDR3 is TGTGCCAGCAGCCAGGGGAACTATGGCTACACCTTC.

This chain connects TRBV29-1 to TRBJ2-1; 10 bases are shared with TRBD1. Trimming cost V 4 bases and J 7 bases; bases outside gene matches: 1. Germline-derived CDR1 and CDR2 are SQVTM and ANQGSEA. The CDR3 has 12 residues. Written as DNA, the CDR3 is TGCAGCGTTGGGACAGGGGGAAATGAGCAGTTCTTC. Protein product: CSVGTGGNEQFF.

The V gene is TRBV18, the J gene TRBJ1-1; TRBD1 matches at 9 bases. The germline V gene encodes CDR1 KGHSH and CDR2 LQKENI. The CDR3 sequence is 14 residues long. V shed 4 bases and J 5 bases; nucleotides not matched to a gene: 5. CDR3 sequence: CASSQGQGETEAFF. The DNA of the CDR3 is TGTGCCAGCTCACAGGGACAGGGTGAGACTGAAGCTTTCTTT.